This T cell receptor beta chain was profiled in a study of cytomegalovirus exposure and HLA in healthy donors. PCR used 60 Vbeta primers and 13 Jbeta primers. Here immunoSEQ multiplex PCR was the method, and the copy in TCRdb shows in-frame clones only, minus some. The sample comprises under 200,000 clones, approximately 85% of which are singletons, and less than 2.5% rests with the top ten. Points on this clone: No antigen is known for it.

Study-wide results and caveats: In a later analysis, V- and J-gene trimming of beta chains associated with a DCLRE1C missense variant, replicated independently. Roughly 170 TCR beta chains were listed as cytomegalovirus-associated. Looking again later, the authors saw that most CMV-associated TCR beta chains seemed HLA-restricted.

The CDR3 runs to 14 residues. Trimming shortened V by 3 bases and J by 4 bases, and 12 bases separated the two germline ends. The germline gives CDR1 SEHNR, CDR2 FQNEAQ (reference sequence). The chain couples TRBV7-9 to TRBJ1-2; weak D call: TRBD1 (5 bases). Material: PBMCs. This sequence originates from a woman aged 45-65 years in good health and CMV-seronegative. Here the CDR3 DNA reads TGTGCCAGCAGCTTGAACGGACAACGCTATGGCTACACCTTC. Its protein is CASSLNGQRYGYTF. The entire variable domain, with the rest obtained from reference TRBV7-9 and TRBJ1-2, is as follows: DTGVSQNPRHKITKRGQNVTFRCDPISEHNRLYWYRQTLGQGPEFLTYFQNEAQLEKSRLLSDRFSAERPKGSFSTLEIQRTEQGDSAMYLCASSLNGQRYGYTFGSGTRLTVV.